The next 30 T cell receptor beta chains were all read from a single sample in a study of cytomegalovirus exposure and HLA in healthy donors. Here immunoSEQ multiplex PCR was the method, and the copy in TCRdb shows in-frame clones only, minus some. The table includes 75,000 to 90,000 clones, almost 97% detected once. The sample taken for sequencing was PBMCs. These receptors were taken from a man younger than 30 in good health and CMV-seropositive.

The J gene is TRBJ2-1, the V gene TRBV6-1; possibly TRBD2 for D (6 bases). V was clipped by 4 bases and J by 7 bases, with 17 bases between them. The CDR3 loop spans 15 amino acids. CDR1 MNHNS and CDR2 SASEGT come from the germline V gene. This chain's CDR3 is CASSVPGEAGNEQFF. CDR3 coding DNA: TGTGCCAGCAGTGTCCCGGGAGAGGCAGGGAATGAGCAGTTCTTC.

The DNA of the CDR3 is TGTGCCAGCACAATCGGGAGGGGGAATGAGCAGTTCTTC. Residues: CASTIGRGNEQFF. The V call is TRBV21-1, the J call TRBJ2-1; the D segment call TRBD2 is taken from the table without a DNA check. TRBV21-1 is classified as a pseudogene. This CDR3 comprises 13 residues.

The chain is built from TRBV28 and TRBJ2-7; D perhaps matches TRBD2 (6 bases). This CDR3 comprises 13 residues. V was cut by 6 bases and J by 5 bases, with 14 bases left in between. CDR1 and CDR2 (germline): MDHEN, SYDVKM. Written as DNA, the CDR3 is TGTGCCAGCAGGCTAGCGTCTAGTCACGAGCAGTACTTC. Translation: CASRLASSHEQYF. The whole variable domain, filled in from reference TRBV28 and TRBJ2-7, reads DVKVTQSSRYLVKRTGEKVFLECVQDMDHENMFWYRQDPGLGLRLIYFSYDVKMKEKGDIPEGYSVSREKKERFSLILESASTNQTSMYLCASRLASSHEQYFGPGTRLTVT.

The CDR3: CASSSTTSGRAYNEQFF. CDR3 bases: TGTGCCAGCAGCTCAACGACTAGCGGGAGGGCCTACAATGAGCAGTTCTTC. The gene calls are TRBV13 and TRBJ2-1; 14 bases map to TRBD2. The CDR3 spans 17 residues. Trimming took 4 bases from V and 2 from J; bases not matched to a gene: 4. The germline gives CDR1 PRHDT, CDR2 FYEKMQ (reference sequence).

The table lists this clone with a count of one. The chain uses TRBV7-9 and TRBJ2-7, with D hard to call. V dropped 5 bases and J dropped 5 bases, with 10 bases sitting between them. Germline CDR1 is SEHNR and CDR2 is FQNEAQ (reference sequence). The CDR3 is 12 residues long. CDR3 region: CASSLSTDEQYF. CDR3 sequence (DNA): TGTGCCAGCAGCCTTTCAACGGACGAGCAGTACTTC.

The chain links TRBV6-1 to TRBJ1-5; no clear D. The germline V gene encodes CDR1 MNHNS and CDR2 SASEGT. CDR3 length: 14 amino acids. Between the trimmed V and J ends, which lost 11 bases and 2 bases, there was a span of 16 bases. CDR3 in amino acids: CASTSILGNQPQHF. The CDR3 DNA is TGTGCCTCTACGAGTATCCTGGGCAATCAGCCCCAGCATTTT.

The V call is TRBV4-1, the J call TRBJ2-3; TRBD1 matches 7 bases. The germline V gene has CDR1 MGHRA and CDR2 YSYEKL. V trimming: 1 base; J trimming: 0 bases; junction bases outside the gene matches: 10. The CDR3 extends over 18 amino acids. CDR3 nucleotide sequence: TGCGCCAGCAGCCAAGCCCTGCCGAGGGGGCTTAGCACAGATACGCAGTATTTT. Translation: CASSQALPRGLSTDTQYF.

This chain connects TRBV20-1 to TRBJ1-1; weak D call: TRBD1 (5 bases). The V gene's germline CDR1 is DFQATT and CDR2 SNEGSKA (reference sequence). This CDR3 has 11 residues. V shed 6 bases and J shed 1 base, with 6 bases lying between them. The CDR3 DNA reads as TGCAGTGCCAGGGCGAACACTGAAGCTTTCTTT. It yields the protein CSARANTEAFF.

V is TRBV5-4 and J is TRBJ2-7, with D possibly being TRBD2 (6 bases). Looked up from germline, CDR1 is SGHNT and CDR2 is YYREEE (reference sequence). V lost 0 bases to trimming and J lost 0 bases, with 13 bases between them. The CDR3 sequence is 16 residues long. This CDR3 reads CASSLAGGKSSYEQYF. In DNA form, the CDR3 reads TGTGCCAGCAGCTTGGCCGGCGGGAAGAGCTCCTACGAGCAGTACTTC.

The CDR3: CASSQDWTGNEQYF. As DNA, the CDR3 is TGCGCCAGCAGCCAAGATTGGACAGGGAACGAGCAGTACTTC. The chain combines TRBV4-1 with TRBJ2-7; 8 bases line up with TRBD1. CDR1 MGHRA and CDR2 YSYEKL come from the germline V gene. The CDR3 length is 14 residues. The trim removed 0 bases at V and 5 bases at J, leaving 3 bases unmatched.

The V gene is TRBV7-2, the J gene TRBJ2-3, with 11 bases lining up with TRBD2. This CDR3 is 17 amino acids long. Germline loops: CDR1 SGHTA, CDR2 FQGNSA. V shed 1 base and J 5 bases; nucleotides not matched to a gene: 8. The CDR3 protein is CASSLGASGRLRDTQYF. For the CDR3, the DNA is TGTGCCAGCAGCTTAGGGGCTAGCGGGAGGTTACGAGATACGCAGTATTTT.

The rearrangement joins TRBV5-8 to TRBJ1-5; D unresolved. The V and J ends lost 0 bases and 10 bases respectively, with 11 bases between them. This CDR3 spans 13 amino acids. Germline V gene sequence: CDR1 SGHTS, CDR2 YDEGEE. The CDR3 DNA reads TGTGCCAGCAGCTTGGGTGTCGGGTCCCCCCAGCATTTT. Encoded protein: CASSLGVGSPQHF.

The chain combines TRBV28 with TRBJ2-5, with TRBD1 identical over 9 bases. The ends lost 8 bases at V and 1 base at J; junction bases unmatched: 14. The CDR3 has 17 amino acids. Germline CDR1 MDHEN, CDR2 SYDVKM. CDR3 loop: CASVFRSDRGSQETQYF. CDR3 sequence (DNA): TGTGCCAGCGTCTTCCGATCCGACAGGGGGTCCCAAGAGACCCAGTACTTC.

V is TRBV19 and J is TRBJ1-1, with 12 positions matching TRBD1. This CDR3 has 16 amino acids. Losses at the gene ends were 3 bases for V and 3 bases for J; bases not matched to a gene: 5. Germline CDR1 is LNHDA and CDR2 is SQIVND (reference sequence). The CDR3: CASSMGQGAGDTEAFF. In nucleotides, the CDR3 is TGTGCCAGTAGTATGGGACAGGGGGCAGGGGACACTGAAGCTTTCTTT.

The chain employs TRBV2 and TRBJ1-5; D is possibly TRBD1 (5 bases). Between the trimmed V and J ends, which lost 1 base and 5 bases, there was a span of 6 bases. The CDR3 consists of 13 residues. The germline V gene has CDR1 SNHLY and CDR2 FYNNEI. This chain's CDR3 is CASSEEGYQPQHF. The CDR3 DNA reads as TGTGCCAGCAGTGAAGAGGGGTATCAGCCCCAGCATTTT.

CDR3 protein: CASSGKTGTGGLNEQFF. CDR3 DNA: TGTGCCAGTAGTGGGAAAACCGGGACAGGGGGCCTCAATGAGCAGTTCTTC. The rearrangement links TRBV19 to TRBJ2-1; 12 bases are a match to TRBD1. In germline, CDR1 is LNHDA, CDR2 SQIVND (reference sequence). Unmatched junction bases numbered 11, after V lost 5 bases and J lost 6 bases. The CDR3 length is 17 residues.

The V gene is TRBV5-1, the J gene TRBJ1-4; D unresolved. Trimming pared 2 bases from V and 8 bases from J, leaving 10 bases between. The germline CDR1 and CDR2 sequences are SGHRS and YFSETQ. This CDR3 has 13 amino acids. Written as DNA, the CDR3 is TGCGCCAGCAGCTTCCGGGAGGGCGAAAAACTGTTTTTT. This translates into CASSFREGEKLFF.

The chain is built from TRBV7-9 and TRBJ2-1, with TRBD2 matching over 7 bases. Germline V gene data show CDR1 as SEHNR and CDR2 as FQNEAQ (reference sequence). Trimming at V came to 4 bases and at J to 11 bases, leaving 14 bases not matched to a gene. The CDR3 runs 15 residues. CDR3 bases: TGTGCCAGCAGCTGGTTCAGGACTAGTGTAAATCAGCAGTTCTTC. Amino acids: CASSWFRTSVNQQFF.

The J gene is TRBJ2-4, the V gene TRBV6-5; D is possibly TRBD2 (6 bases). The CDR3 spans 14 residues. Per germline, CDR1 MNHEY and CDR2 SVGAGI. V gave up 0 bases and J gave up 8 bases, with 11 bases separating them. CDR3 nucleotides: TGTGCCAGCAGTTACTCTTCCGGGGAGGACATTCAGTACTTC. Protein sequence: CASSYSSGEDIQYF.

This clone was observed a single time. The genes are TRBV5-5 and TRBJ1-2; unclear D gene. CDR1 is SGHKS and CDR2 is YYEKEE in the germline V gene (reference sequence). CDR3 length: 13 amino acids. Trimming took off 5 bases at V and 3 bases at J, with 11 bases between the two ends. This CDR3 reads CASSYVGDYGYTF. The CDR3 DNA sequence: TGTGCCAGCAGTTATGTCGGTGACTATGGCTACACCTTC.

The chain joins TRBV4-1 to TRBJ2-7; 8 bases match TRBD2. CDR1 is MGHRA and CDR2 is YSYEKL in the germline V gene. This CDR3 spans 15 amino acids. After removal of 0 bases from V and 7 bases from J, the junction contained 8 bases not matched to a gene. The CDR3 nucleotides read TGCGCCAGCAGCCAAGATCCCAGCGGGAGAGAAGAGCAGTACTTC. Translating it yields CASSQDPSGREEQYF.

The chain recombines TRBV11-2 with TRBJ1-5; D not certain. V lost 5 bases and J 0 bases, leaving 8 bases between the germline ends. Germline loops: CDR1 SGHAT, CDR2 FQNNGV. This CDR3 contains 14 residues. The CDR3 region has the DNA TGTGCCAGCAGCCCCCTATATAGCAATCAGCCCCAGCATTTT. Translating gives CASSPLYSNQPQHF.

The genes are TRBV5-1 and TRBJ2-5; 7 nucleotides line up with TRBD1. This CDR3 is built from 14 residues. The V gene end was trimmed by 3 bases and the J gene end by 3 bases; junction bases not matched to a gene: 5. CDR1 is SGHRS and CDR2 is YFSETQ in the germline V gene. The CDR3 spells CASSSGQMKETQYF. The CDR3 coding sequence is TGCGCCAGCAGCTCGGGACAGATGAAAGAGACCCAGTACTTC.

The V and J genes are TRBV6-1 and TRBJ2-2, with TRBD2 matching 7 bases. This CDR3 spans 15 amino acids. Germline CDR1 and CDR2: MNHNS and SASEGT. The ends lost 5 bases at V and 3 bases at J; junction bases unmatched: 6. CDR3 protein: CASSQRREDTGELFF. The CDR3, as DNA: TGTGCCAGCAGTCAGCGCCGGGAGGACACCGGGGAGCTGTTTTTT.

This clone was observed once. This chain links TRBV18 with TRBJ1-1; 8 bases are shared with TRBD1. Germline loops: CDR1 KGHSH, CDR2 LQKENI. This CDR3 is 11 amino acids long. The trim removed 3 bases at V and 11 bases at J, leaving 2 bases unmatched. CDR3 amino acids: CASSPQGAAFF. DNA of the CDR3: TGTGCCAGCTCACCCCAGGGGGCCGCTTTCTTT.

CDR3 sequence (DNA): TGTGCTAGTGGTTTGGAGGCTAGCGGGAGTTTAGGATCCTACAATGAGCAGTTCTTC. It is translated as CASGLEASGSLGSYNEQFF. The chain joins TRBV12-5 to TRBJ2-1; 10 bases are a match to TRBD2. V dropped 1 base and J dropped 1; count of bases not matched to a gene: 10. This CDR3 is built from 19 residues. Germline V gene sequence: CDR1 LGHNT, CDR2 FRNRAP.

The chain employs TRBV5-5 and TRBJ1-1, with unresolved D. The CDR3 covers 15 residues. Per the germline V gene, CDR1 is SGHKS and CDR2 is YYEKEE (reference sequence). Trimming stripped 0 bases from V and 3 bases from J, with 12 bases between. For the CDR3, the DNA is TGTGCCAGCAGCTTGGCGGCTGACTACTACACTGAAGCTTTCTTT. As protein: CASSLAADYYTEAFF.

CDR3 DNA: TGCAGCGTTGAAGGGACTAGCGGGAGCCCTGAGGATGAGCAGTTCTTC. It encodes CSVEGTSGSPEDEQFF. This chain joins TRBV29-1 and TRBJ2-1; 13 bases align to TRBD2. Germline V gene data show CDR1 as SQVTM and CDR2 as ANQGSEA. J lost 8 bases, V lost 1 base, and 8 bases had no gene match. This CDR3 spans 16 amino acids.

The rearrangement links TRBV7-2 to TRBJ2-7; possible D gene TRBD2, 5 bases. This CDR3 spans 15 amino acids. Trimming left V 5 bases short and J 5 bases short, with 19 bases between. In germline, CDR1 is SGHTA, CDR2 FQGNSA. The CDR3 loop is CASSPQFAGSNEQYF. The CDR3 region has the DNA TGTGCCAGCAGCCCCCAATTCGCGGGTAGCAACGAGCAGTACTTC.

The rearrangement links TRBV10-3 to TRBJ1-1; D possibly corresponds to TRBD1 (5 bases). Germline V gene data show CDR1 as ENHRY and CDR2 as SYGVKD. Trimming took off 0 bases at V and 1 base at J, with 9 bases between the two ends. This CDR3 is built from 15 residues. The CDR3 reads CAISESGGSNTEAFF. CDR3 in DNA: TGTGCCATCAGTGAGTCTGGGGGGTCGAACACTGAAGCTTTCTTT.